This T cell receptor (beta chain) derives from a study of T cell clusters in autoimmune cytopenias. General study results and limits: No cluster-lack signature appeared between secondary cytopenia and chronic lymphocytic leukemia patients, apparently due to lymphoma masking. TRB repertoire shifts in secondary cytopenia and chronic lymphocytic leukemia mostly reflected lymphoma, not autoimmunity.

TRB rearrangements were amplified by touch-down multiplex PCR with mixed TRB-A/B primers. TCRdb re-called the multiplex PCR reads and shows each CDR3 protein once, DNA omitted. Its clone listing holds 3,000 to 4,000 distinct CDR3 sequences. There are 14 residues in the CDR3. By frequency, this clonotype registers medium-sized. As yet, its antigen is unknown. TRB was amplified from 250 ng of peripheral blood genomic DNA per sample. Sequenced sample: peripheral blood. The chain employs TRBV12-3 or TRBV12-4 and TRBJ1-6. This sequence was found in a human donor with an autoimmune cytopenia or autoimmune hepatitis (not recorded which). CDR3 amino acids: CASSFKSYNSPLHF.